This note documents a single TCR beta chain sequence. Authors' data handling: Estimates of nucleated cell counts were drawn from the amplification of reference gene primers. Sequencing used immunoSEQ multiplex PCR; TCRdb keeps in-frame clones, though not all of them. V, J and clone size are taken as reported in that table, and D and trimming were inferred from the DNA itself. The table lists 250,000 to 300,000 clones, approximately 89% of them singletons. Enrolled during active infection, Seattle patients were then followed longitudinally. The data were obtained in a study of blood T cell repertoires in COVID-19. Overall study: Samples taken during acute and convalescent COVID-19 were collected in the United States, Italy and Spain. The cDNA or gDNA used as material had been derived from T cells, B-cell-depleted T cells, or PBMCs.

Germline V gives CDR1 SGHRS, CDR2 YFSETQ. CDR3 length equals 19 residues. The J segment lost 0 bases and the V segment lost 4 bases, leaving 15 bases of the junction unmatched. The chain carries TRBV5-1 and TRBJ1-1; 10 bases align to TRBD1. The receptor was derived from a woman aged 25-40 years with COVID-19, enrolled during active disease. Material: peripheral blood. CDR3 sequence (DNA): TGCGCCAGCAGCCCCGGGGACAGGGGTATTTCGGGCGTGAACACTGAAGCTTTCTTT. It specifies CASSPGDRGISGVNTEAFF.